Only one count was recorded for the clone carrying this T cell receptor (beta chain). Here immunoSEQ multiplex PCR was the method, and the copy in TCRdb shows in-frame clones only, minus some. This table holds tens of thousands of clones, about four fifths found once. These data originate in a study of preoperative IRX-2 immunotherapy in early breast cancer. The treatment here: preoperative locoregional IRX-2 cytokine immunotherapy. Samples came from a phase Ib trial of preoperative locoregional IRX-2 cytokine immunotherapy. The CDR3 loop spans 13 amino acids. V lost 5 bases to trimming and J lost 6 bases, with 10 bases between them. Looked up from germline, CDR1 is MDHEN and CDR2 is SYDVKM.

This receptor was taken from a human donor with breast cancer. This chain connects TRBV28 to TRBJ1-4, with D uncertain. The input for sequencing was lymph node tissue, taken from a patient treated with IRX-2 immunotherapy. The DNA of the CDR3 is TGTGCCAGCAGTAATCCTCGGGATGAAAAACTGTTTTTT. This encodes CASSNPRDEKLFF.